Each of the 29 T cell receptor beta chains below was sequenced from the same sample in a study of cytotoxic CD8 clonotypes in ibrutinib-treated CLL. Clones were sequenced by immunoSEQ multiplex PCR, and TCRdb holds only the in-frame ones, with some missing. The table records roughly 200,000 clones, 75% to 80% of them present only once. This specimen consisted of PBMCs, obtained after 12 months of ibrutinib treatment. All receptors come from a human donor with chronic lymphocytic leukemia.

The sample holds a few counts of this clone. The chain employs TRBV6-5 and TRBJ1-1; no clear D. The CDR3 is 15 residues long. The V end lost 0 bases, the J end lost 4 bases, and 12 bases lay between the germline ends. Per germline, CDR1 MNHEY and CDR2 SVGAGI. CDR3 in DNA: TGTGCCAGCAGTTACTCGGGAGGGTCCGGCACTGAAGCTTTCTTT. Residues: CASSYSGGSGTEAFF.

The chain has TRBV5-1 and TRBJ1-2; tentative D call: TRBD1 (6 bases). The CDR3 extends over 15 amino acids. V was clipped by 4 bases and J by 0 bases, with 13 bases between them. Germline-derived CDR1 and CDR2 are SGHRS and YFSETQ. CDR3 bases: TGCGCCAGCAGCCCTACGGCAGGGGCTAACTATGGCTACACCTTC. Protein sequence: CASSPTAGANYGYTF.

The chain couples TRBV30 to TRBJ2-5, with D possibly being TRBD1 (6 bases). CDR1 is GTSNPN and CDR2 is SVGIG in the germline V gene (reference sequence). The V and J ends lost 4 bases and 1 base respectively, with 19 bases between them. The CDR3 runs 16 residues. This CDR3 reads CAWTRDRSARQETQYF. CDR3 sequence (DNA): TGTGCCTGGACCCGAGACAGGAGTGCTCGCCAAGAGACCCAGTACTTC.

The V call is TRBV18, the J call TRBJ2-7; D is possibly TRBD1 (6 bases). V lost 3 bases, J lost 0 bases, and 15 bases lay in between. Germline CDR1 reads KGHSH; CDR2 reads LQKENI. The CDR3 consists of 16 residues. CDR3 amino acids: CASSPPGAHHSYEQYF. The CDR3 DNA reads TGTGCCAGCTCACCCCCAGGGGCTCACCACTCCTACGAGCAGTACTTC.

In DNA form, the CDR3 reads TGTGCCAGCAGTTCTTGGGTTAGCGGAAGCTCCTACAATGAGCAGTTCTTC. Translation: CASSSWVSGSSYNEQFF. V usage is TRBV28 and J usage is TRBJ2-1; weak D call: TRBD2 (6 bases). Per germline, CDR1 MDHEN and CDR2 SYDVKM. The CDR3 is 17 residues long. Trimming took 4 bases from V and 0 from J, leaving 16 bases between them.

The gene calls are TRBV5-1 and TRBJ2-5; possibly TRBD2 for D (5 bases). The CDR3 is 14 amino acids. V was pared by 5 bases and J by 5 bases, with 16 bases between. The germline V gene has CDR1 SGHRS and CDR2 YFSETQ. CDR3 in amino acids: CASSTRVGLETQYF. In DNA, the CDR3 is TGCGCCAGCAGTACGAGGGTCGGGTTGGAGACCCAGTACTTC.

This chain joins TRBV5-4 and TRBJ1-3, with 8 positions matching TRBD1. CDR1 is SGHNT and CDR2 is YYREEE in the germline V gene (reference sequence). This CDR3 has 17 residues. V was clipped by 1 base and J by 4 bases; unmatched bases: 10. The CDR3 DNA is TGTGCCAGCAGCTTGAAAGGACAGGGATTATCGGGAAACACCATATATTTT. This translates into CASSLKGQGLSGNTIYF.

In its sample, this clone was seen a few times. The chain combines TRBV18 with TRBJ2-1; D is possibly TRBD2 (6 bases). The V gene lost 1 base and the J gene lost 8 bases, with 12 bases spanning the gap. CDR3 length: 14 amino acids. Germline V lookup: CDR1 KGHSH, CDR2 LQKENI. The CDR3 loop is CASSPRLDDDEQFF. DNA of the CDR3: TGTGCCAGCTCACCACGACTAGACGACGATGAGCAGTTCTTC.

This clone appeared a single time. J is TRBJ2-5 and V is TRBV5-4; possible D gene TRBD2, 7 bases. The CDR3 is 15 residues long. Germline V lookup: CDR1 SGHNT, CDR2 YYREEE (reference sequence). Trimming stripped 6 bases from V and 9 bases from J, with 24 bases between. The chain's CDR3 is CASTPLRGADSPQYF. Written as DNA, the CDR3 is TGTGCCAGCACCCCCCTCCGGGGGGCCGATAGCCCCCAGTACTTC.

This rearrangement joins TRBV6-5 to TRBJ2-7; D gene unclear. The germline V and J ends were trimmed by 2 bases and 3 bases, with 11 bases remaining between them. CDR3 length: 14 amino acids. Germline loops: CDR1 MNHEY, CDR2 SVGAGI. The CDR3 sequence is CASSYGRGYYEQYF. The CDR3 region has the DNA TGTGCCAGCAGTTACGGTCGAGGTTACTACGAGCAGTACTTC.

The CDR3 region is CASSQSWGGQSVRDQPQHF. CDR3 sequence (DNA): TGCGCCAGCAGTCAATCGTGGGGGGGGCAGAGTGTTCGCGATCAGCCCCAGCATTTT. The rearrangement uses TRBV23-1 and TRBJ1-5, with D maybe TRBD1 (6 bases). Being an ORF, TRBV23-1 has a function that is uncertain. CDR3 length: 19 residues. Trimming took 0 bases from V and 5 from J, leaving 23 bases between them.

The V gene is TRBV10-2, the J gene TRBJ2-3, with D perhaps matching TRBD1 (6 bases). Germline assignment: CDR1 WSHSY and CDR2 SAAADI. The CDR3 is 13 residues long. The V end was cut by 7 bases, the J end by 1 base, with 9 bases between. The DNA of the CDR3 is TGCGCCAGCATGGGGGCTGGCACAGATACGCAGTATTTT. It codes for CASMGAGTDTQYF.

The J gene is TRBJ2-5, the V gene TRBV21-1; the table assigns TRBD1, which was not confirmed against the DNA. TRBV21-1 is marked as a pseudogene. This CDR3 region has 13 residues. In nucleotides, the CDR3 is TGTGCCAGCAGCCGGACAGGGGACCAGACCCAGTACTTC. This codes for CASSRTGDQTQYF.

V is TRBV4-2 and J is TRBJ2-7, with D possibly TRBD2 on 5 matching bases. Looked up from germline, CDR1 is LGHNA and CDR2 is YNFKEQ. This CDR3 comprises 17 residues. V lost 0 bases to trimming and J lost 0 bases, with 15 bases between them. CDR3 DNA: TGTGCCAGCAGCCAAGATTTGAAGCGGAAGAGCTCCTACGAGCAGTACTTC. Residues: CASSQDLKRKSSYEQYF.

The chain carries TRBV9 and TRBJ2-1; 10 bases are a match to TRBD2. CDR1 is SGDLS and CDR2 is YYNGEE in the germline V gene. Unmatched junction bases numbered 10, after V lost 4 bases and J lost 3 bases. The CDR3 length is 17 residues. In DNA form, the CDR3 reads TGTGCCAGCAGCTTTCTTGGACTAGCGGAGGGCTACAATGAGCAGTTCTTC. This codes for CASSFLGLAEGYNEQFF.

This clone came up a few times. The chain joins TRBV11-3 to TRBJ2-5; D possibly corresponds to TRBD1 (5 bases). CDR1 and CDR2 from the germline V gene are SGHNT and YENEEA. V was cut by 5 bases and J by 0 bases, with 10 bases left in between. The CDR3 extends over 14 amino acids. DNA for the CDR3: TGTGCCAGCAGCCACGGACAACACCAAGAGACCCAGTACTTC. Translation: CASSHGQHQETQYF.

The chain recombines TRBV7-8 with TRBJ1-4; weak D call: TRBD1 (6 bases). The CDR3 spans 17 residues. Germline V gene data show CDR1 as SGHVS and CDR2 as FQNEAQ. The V and J ends lost 1 base and 8 bases respectively, with 20 bases between them. The CDR3 here is CASSLVSGGTISEKLFF. The CDR3 DNA follows: TGTGCCAGCAGCTTAGTGAGTGGGGGGACAATCTCCGAAAAACTGTTTTTT.

This sequence joins TRBV11-2 and TRBJ2-2, with no clear D. Germline values: CDR1 SGHAT, CDR2 FQNNGV. The CDR3 consists of 14 residues. V lost 5 bases to trimming and J lost 6 bases, with 13 bases between them. The CDR3 reads CASSLSMESGELFF. In DNA form, the CDR3 reads TGTGCCAGCAGCCTGTCCATGGAATCCGGGGAGCTGTTTTTT.

This clone was counted only a few times. The chain is built from TRBV15 and TRBJ1-2, with no clear D. CDR3 length equals 15 residues. Germline-derived CDR1 and CDR2 are LNHNV and YYDKDF (reference sequence). Trimming took off 6 bases at V and 3 bases at J, with 17 bases between the two ends. The CDR3 DNA follows: TGTGCCACCAGTCTTGTGAAGGAGTCCCACTATGGCTACACCTTC. Encoded protein: CATSLVKESHYGYTF.

This clone was observed a few times. The chain uses TRBV2 and TRBJ2-3, with D tentatively TRBD2 (5 bases). This CDR3 spans 11 amino acids. V was cut by 11 bases and J by 1 base, with 7 bases left in between. The germline V gene has CDR1 SNHLY and CDR2 FYNNEI. Here the CDR3 reads CAYGGTDTQYF. The CDR3 DNA reads TGTGCCTACGGGGGCACAGATACGCAGTATTTT.

The rearrangement uses TRBV27 and TRBJ2-1; perhaps D is TRBD1 or TRBD2 (5 bases each). CDR1 MNHEY and CDR2 SMNVEV come from the germline V gene (reference sequence). CDR3 length: 15 residues. V was clipped by 2 bases and J by 1 base, with 9 bases between them. The CDR3 DNA sequence: TGTGCCAGCAGTTTAAGGGGAGTATCCTACAATGAGCAGTTCTTC. Residues: CASSLRGVSYNEQFF.

The sample holds one count of this clone. The chain uses TRBV7-9 and TRBJ2-7, with a possible D match to TRBD2 (6 bases). V gave up 8 bases and J gave up 4 bases, with 15 bases separating them. This CDR3 spans 13 amino acids. Germline CDR1 and CDR2: SEHNR and FQNEAQ (reference sequence). CDR3 sequence: CASCRDFDYEQYF. CDR3 DNA sequence: TGTGCCAGCTGCCGGGACTTCGATTACGAGCAGTACTTC.

The rearrangement links TRBV20-1 to TRBJ1-1; 7 bases align to TRBD1. Germline assignment: CDR1 DFQATT and CDR2 SNEGSKA (reference sequence). V shed 6 bases, J shed 7 bases, and the junction held 5 bases outside the gene matches. This CDR3 has 11 residues. CDR3 coding DNA: TGCAGTGCAGACAGGGACTTTGAAGCTTTCTTT. It specifies CSADRDFEAFF.

The V gene is TRBV13, the J gene TRBJ1-1, with no clear D. This CDR3 contains 16 residues. V was trimmed by 5 bases and J by 7 bases, leaving 23 bases between them. CDR1 PRHDT and CDR2 FYEKMQ come from the germline V gene (reference sequence). CDR3: CASSKTPLGFAFEAFF. The CDR3 DNA sequence: TGTGCCAGCAGCAAGACACCCTTGGGCTTCGCCTTTGAAGCTTTCTTT.

The chain employs TRBV5-8 and TRBJ1-1; D possibly corresponds to TRBD1 (5 bases). From germline, CDR1 is SGHTS and CDR2 YDEGEE. Trimming stripped 4 bases from V and 8 bases from J, with 9 bases between. This CDR3 has 11 residues. The CDR3 DNA is TGTGCCAGCAGCCAAGGGACCGAAGCTTTCTTT. Its protein is CASSQGTEAFF. The full variable domain, with the rest looked up from reference TRBV5-8 and TRBJ1-1, is EAGVTQSPTHLIKTRGQQATLRCSPISGHTSVYWYQQALGLGLQFLLWYDEGEERNRGNFPPRFSGRQFPNYSSELNVNALELEDSALYLCASSQGTEAFFGQGTRLTVV.

This clone was seen once. J is TRBJ2-2 and V is TRBV10-3, with TRBD2 identical over 7 bases. Looked up from germline, CDR1 is ENHRY and CDR2 is SYGVKD. Trimming at V came to 10 bases and at J to 4 bases, leaving 9 bases not matched to a gene. The CDR3 consists of 14 residues. CDR3 region: CATGERGGTGELFF. The CDR3 DNA is TGTGCCACTGGGGAGCGGGGAGGCACCGGGGAGCTGTTTTTT.

V and J are TRBV10-3 and TRBJ2-3; the D gene is possibly TRBD1 (6 bases). V was cut by 4 bases and J by 2 bases, with 19 bases left in between. The CDR3 totals 17 residues. The V gene's germline CDR1 is ENHRY and CDR2 SYGVKD. The CDR3, as DNA: TGTGCCATCAGTGCGGACCGTAGGGGGTTCGACACAGATACGCAGTATTTT. Its translation is CAISADRRGFDTDTQYF.

This rearrangement joins TRBV9 to TRBJ2-5; D is unclear. The CDR3 has 13 amino acids. The V end lost 0 bases, the J end lost 4 bases, and 7 bases lay between the germline ends. CDR1 is SGDLS, CDR2 YYNGEE, per germline. The chain's CDR3 is CASSVGERETQYF. The CDR3, as DNA: TGTGCCAGCAGCGTAGGGGAACGAGAGACCCAGTACTTC.

The CDR3 here is CASSPAGTGAPPLHF. CDR3 DNA sequence: TGTGCCAGCAGTCCCGCCGGGACAGGGGCACCACCCCTCCACTTT. V and J are TRBV5-6 and TRBJ1-6, with TRBD1 identical over 10 bases. Germline lookup yields CDR1 SGHDT and CDR2 YYEEEE. V gave up 5 bases and J gave up 11 bases; unmatched junction bases: 10. This CDR3 comprises 15 residues.